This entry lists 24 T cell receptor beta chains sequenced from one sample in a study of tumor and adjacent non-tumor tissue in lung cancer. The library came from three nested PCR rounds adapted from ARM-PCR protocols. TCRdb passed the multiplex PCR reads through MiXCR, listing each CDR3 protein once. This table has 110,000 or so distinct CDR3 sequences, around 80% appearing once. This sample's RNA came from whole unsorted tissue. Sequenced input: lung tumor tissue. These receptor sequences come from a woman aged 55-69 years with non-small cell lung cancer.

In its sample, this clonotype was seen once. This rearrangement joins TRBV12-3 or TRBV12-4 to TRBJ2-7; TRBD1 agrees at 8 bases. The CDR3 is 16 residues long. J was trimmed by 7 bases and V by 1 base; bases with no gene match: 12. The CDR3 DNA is TGTGCCAGCAGTTTAGGGGTCGGGACAGGCTCCAATGAGCAGTACTTC. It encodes CASSLGVGTGSNEQYF.

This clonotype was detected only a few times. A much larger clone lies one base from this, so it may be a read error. The CDR3 DNA is TGCAGTGCCGGGACAGGGGGCGGCTTGTGCACTGAAGCTTTCTTT. Translated, it gives CSAGTGGGLCTEAFF. The chain employs TRBV20-1 and TRBJ1-1; TRBD1 matches at 12 bases. Losses at the gene ends were 6 bases for V and 4 bases for J; bases not matched to a gene: 9. The germline V gene encodes CDR1 DFQATT and CDR2 SNEGSKA (reference sequence). The CDR3 totals 15 residues.

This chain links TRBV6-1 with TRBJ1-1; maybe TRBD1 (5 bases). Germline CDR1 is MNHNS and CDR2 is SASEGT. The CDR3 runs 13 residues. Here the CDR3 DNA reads TGTACCTGCCGAACCGAGAGGGGAACTGAAGCTTTCTTT. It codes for CTCRTERGTEAFF.

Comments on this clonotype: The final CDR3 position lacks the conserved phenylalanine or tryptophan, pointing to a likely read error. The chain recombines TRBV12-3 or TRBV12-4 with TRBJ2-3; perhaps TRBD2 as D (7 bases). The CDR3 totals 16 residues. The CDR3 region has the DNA TGTGGCAGCAGTACGACTAGGGGGGGGCCTACGGATACGCAGTATTAT. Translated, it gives CGSSTTRGGPTDTQYY.

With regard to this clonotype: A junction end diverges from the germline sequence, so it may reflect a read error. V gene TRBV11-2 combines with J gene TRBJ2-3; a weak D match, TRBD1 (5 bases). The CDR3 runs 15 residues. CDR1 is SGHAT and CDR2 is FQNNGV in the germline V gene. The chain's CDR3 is CACSATETATDTQYF. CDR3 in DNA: TGTGCCTGCAGCGCGACCGAGACAGCCACAGATACGCAGTATTTT.

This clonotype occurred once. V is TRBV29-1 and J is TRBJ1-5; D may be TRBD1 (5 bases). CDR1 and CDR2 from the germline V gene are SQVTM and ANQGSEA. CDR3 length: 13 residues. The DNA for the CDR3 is TGCAATGTCAGACAGAGCTCTGATCAGCCCCAGCATTTT. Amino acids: CNVRQSSDQPQHF.

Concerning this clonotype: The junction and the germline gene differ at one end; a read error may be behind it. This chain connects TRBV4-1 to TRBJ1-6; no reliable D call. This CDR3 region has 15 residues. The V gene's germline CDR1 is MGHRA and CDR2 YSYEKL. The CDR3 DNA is TGCGCCAGCAGTATACCCTCGGCAGTTTATTCAACCCTCCACTTT. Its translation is CASSIPSAVYSTLHF.

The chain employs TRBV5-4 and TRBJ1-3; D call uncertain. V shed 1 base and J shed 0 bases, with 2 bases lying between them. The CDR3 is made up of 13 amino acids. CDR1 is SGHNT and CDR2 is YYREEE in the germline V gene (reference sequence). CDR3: CASSLFSGNTIYF. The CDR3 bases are TGTGCCAGCAGCTTGTTCTCTGGAAACACCATATATTTT.

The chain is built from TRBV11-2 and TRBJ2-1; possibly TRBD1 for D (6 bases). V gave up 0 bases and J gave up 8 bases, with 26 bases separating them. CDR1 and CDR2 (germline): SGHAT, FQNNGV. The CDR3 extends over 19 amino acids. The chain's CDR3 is CASSLELGGWGQGNDEQFF. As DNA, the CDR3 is TGTGCCAGCAGCTTAGAGCTGGGCGGTTGGGGGCAGGGAAACGATGAGCAGTTCTTC. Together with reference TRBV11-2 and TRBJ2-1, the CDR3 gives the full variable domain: EAGVAQSPRYKIIEKRQSVAFWCNPISGHATLYWYQQILGQGPKLLIQFQNNGVVDDSQLPKDRFSAERLKGVDSTLKIQPAKLEDSAVYLCASSLELGGWGQGNDEQFFGPGTRLTVL.

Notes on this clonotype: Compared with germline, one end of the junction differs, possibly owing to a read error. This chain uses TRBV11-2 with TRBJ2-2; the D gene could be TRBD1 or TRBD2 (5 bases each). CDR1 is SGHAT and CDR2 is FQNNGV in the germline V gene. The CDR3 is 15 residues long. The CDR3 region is CASSLEWGNIGKLFF. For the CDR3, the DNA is TGTGCCAGCAGCTTAGAGTGGGGGAACATCGGGAAGCTGTTTTTT.

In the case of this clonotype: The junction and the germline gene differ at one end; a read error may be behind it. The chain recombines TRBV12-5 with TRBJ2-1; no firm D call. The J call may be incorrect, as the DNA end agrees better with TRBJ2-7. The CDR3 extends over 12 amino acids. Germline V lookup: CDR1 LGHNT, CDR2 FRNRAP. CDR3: CASGPTGNEQYF. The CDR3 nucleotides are TGCGCTAGTGGTCCCACCGGCAATGAGCAGTACTTC.

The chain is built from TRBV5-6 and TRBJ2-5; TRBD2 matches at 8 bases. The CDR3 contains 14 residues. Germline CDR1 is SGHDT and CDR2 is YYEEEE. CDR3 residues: CTSSFDSGIETQYF. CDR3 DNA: TGTACAAGCAGCTTCGATAGCGGGATCGAGACCCAGTACTTC.

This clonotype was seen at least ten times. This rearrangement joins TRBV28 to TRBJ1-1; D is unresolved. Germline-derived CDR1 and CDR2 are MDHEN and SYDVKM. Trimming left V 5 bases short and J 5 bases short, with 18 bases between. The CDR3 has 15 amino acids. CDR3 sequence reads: CASSPSMSGKTEAFF. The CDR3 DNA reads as TGTGCCAGCAGTCCCTCCATGAGTGGGAAGACTGAAGCTTTCTTT.

CDR3 bases: TGTGCTATCGGAACGGGGACCCAAGAGACCCAGTACTTC. This sequence encodes CAIGTGTQETQYF. This chain uses TRBV10-3 with TRBJ2-5; the D call may be TRBD1 or TRBD2 (5 bases each). This CDR3 comprises 13 residues. Per the germline V gene, CDR1 is ENHRY and CDR2 is SYGVKD.

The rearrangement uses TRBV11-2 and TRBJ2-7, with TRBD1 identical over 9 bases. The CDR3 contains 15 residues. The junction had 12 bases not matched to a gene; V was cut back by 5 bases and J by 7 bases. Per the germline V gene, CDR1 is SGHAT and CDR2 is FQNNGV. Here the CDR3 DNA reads TGTGCCAGCAGCCCATGCCCCGGACAGGGGTATGAGCAGTACTTC. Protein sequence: CASSPCPGQGYEQYF.

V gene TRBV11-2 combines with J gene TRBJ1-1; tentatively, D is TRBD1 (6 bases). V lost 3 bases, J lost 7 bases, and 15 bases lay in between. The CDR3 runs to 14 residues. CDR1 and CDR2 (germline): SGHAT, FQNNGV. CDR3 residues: CASSFTTGVVEAFF. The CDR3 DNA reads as TGTGCCAGCAGCTTCACGACAGGTGTGGTTGAAGCTTTCTTT.

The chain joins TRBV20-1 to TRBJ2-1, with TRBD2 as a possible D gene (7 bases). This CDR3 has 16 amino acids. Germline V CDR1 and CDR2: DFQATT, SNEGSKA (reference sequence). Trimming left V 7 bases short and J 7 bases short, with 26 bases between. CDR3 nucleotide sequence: TGCAGTGATCGAGATCGTGGCGGGGGCTTACAGAATGAGCAGTTCTTC. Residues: CSDRDRGGGLQNEQFF.

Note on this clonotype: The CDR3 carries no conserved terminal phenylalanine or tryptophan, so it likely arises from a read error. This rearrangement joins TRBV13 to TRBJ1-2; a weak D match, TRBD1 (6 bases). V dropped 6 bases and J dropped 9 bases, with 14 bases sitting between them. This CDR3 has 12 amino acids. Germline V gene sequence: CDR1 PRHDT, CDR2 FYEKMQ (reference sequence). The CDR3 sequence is CASSIGGLSYTL. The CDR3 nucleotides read TGTGCCAGCAGTATAGGGGGTTTAAGCTACACCCTC.

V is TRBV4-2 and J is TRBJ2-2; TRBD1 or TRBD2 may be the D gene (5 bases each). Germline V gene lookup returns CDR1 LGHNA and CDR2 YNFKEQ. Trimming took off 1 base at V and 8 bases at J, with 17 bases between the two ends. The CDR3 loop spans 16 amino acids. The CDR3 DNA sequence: TGTGCCAGCAGCCAAGTTCAGGGAGTAGGCCCGGGGGAGCTGTTTTTT. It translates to CASSQVQGVGPGELFF.

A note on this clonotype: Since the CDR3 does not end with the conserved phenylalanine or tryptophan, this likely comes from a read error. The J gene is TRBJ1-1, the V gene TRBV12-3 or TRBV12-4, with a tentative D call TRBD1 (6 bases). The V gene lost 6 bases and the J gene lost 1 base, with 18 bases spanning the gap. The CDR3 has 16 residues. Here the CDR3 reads CASSPTGGSGNTEAFI. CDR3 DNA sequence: TGTGCCAGCAGCCCGACGGGGGGCAGCGGGAACACTGAAGCTTTCATT.

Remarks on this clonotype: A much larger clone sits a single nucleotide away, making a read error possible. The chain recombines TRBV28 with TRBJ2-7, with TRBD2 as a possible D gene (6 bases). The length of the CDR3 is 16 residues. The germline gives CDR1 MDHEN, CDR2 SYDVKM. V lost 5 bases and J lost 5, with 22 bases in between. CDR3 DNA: TGTGCCAGCAGTCCTCTCGCCGGGACTTCGACTCACGAGCAGTACTTC. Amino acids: CASSPLAGTSTHEQYF.

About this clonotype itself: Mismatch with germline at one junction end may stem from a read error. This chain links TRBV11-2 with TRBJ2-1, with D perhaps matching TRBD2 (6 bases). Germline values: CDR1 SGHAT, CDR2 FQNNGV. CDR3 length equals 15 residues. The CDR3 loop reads CASSWGVATVNEQFF. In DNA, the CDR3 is TGTGCCAGCAGCTGGGGGGTGGCGACAGTCAATGAGCAGTTCTTT.

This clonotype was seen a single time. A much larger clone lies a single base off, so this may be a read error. Written as DNA, the CDR3 is TGCAGTGCCCGGCCCGGGACTAGCGGGAGCCTCTCCTACGAGAAGTACTTC. This codes for CSARPGTSGSLSYEKYF. V usage is TRBV20-1 and J usage is TRBJ2-7, with 14 bases fitting TRBD2. The CDR3 is 17 residues long. CDR1 is DFQATT, CDR2 SNEGSKA, per germline (reference sequence).

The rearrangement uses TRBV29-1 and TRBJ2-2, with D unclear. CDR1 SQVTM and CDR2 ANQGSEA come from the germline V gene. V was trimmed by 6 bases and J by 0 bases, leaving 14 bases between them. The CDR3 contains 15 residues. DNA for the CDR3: TGCAGCGTGGCGCCGACACGCGCGAACACCGGGGAGCTGTTTTTT. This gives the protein CSVAPTRANTGELFF.